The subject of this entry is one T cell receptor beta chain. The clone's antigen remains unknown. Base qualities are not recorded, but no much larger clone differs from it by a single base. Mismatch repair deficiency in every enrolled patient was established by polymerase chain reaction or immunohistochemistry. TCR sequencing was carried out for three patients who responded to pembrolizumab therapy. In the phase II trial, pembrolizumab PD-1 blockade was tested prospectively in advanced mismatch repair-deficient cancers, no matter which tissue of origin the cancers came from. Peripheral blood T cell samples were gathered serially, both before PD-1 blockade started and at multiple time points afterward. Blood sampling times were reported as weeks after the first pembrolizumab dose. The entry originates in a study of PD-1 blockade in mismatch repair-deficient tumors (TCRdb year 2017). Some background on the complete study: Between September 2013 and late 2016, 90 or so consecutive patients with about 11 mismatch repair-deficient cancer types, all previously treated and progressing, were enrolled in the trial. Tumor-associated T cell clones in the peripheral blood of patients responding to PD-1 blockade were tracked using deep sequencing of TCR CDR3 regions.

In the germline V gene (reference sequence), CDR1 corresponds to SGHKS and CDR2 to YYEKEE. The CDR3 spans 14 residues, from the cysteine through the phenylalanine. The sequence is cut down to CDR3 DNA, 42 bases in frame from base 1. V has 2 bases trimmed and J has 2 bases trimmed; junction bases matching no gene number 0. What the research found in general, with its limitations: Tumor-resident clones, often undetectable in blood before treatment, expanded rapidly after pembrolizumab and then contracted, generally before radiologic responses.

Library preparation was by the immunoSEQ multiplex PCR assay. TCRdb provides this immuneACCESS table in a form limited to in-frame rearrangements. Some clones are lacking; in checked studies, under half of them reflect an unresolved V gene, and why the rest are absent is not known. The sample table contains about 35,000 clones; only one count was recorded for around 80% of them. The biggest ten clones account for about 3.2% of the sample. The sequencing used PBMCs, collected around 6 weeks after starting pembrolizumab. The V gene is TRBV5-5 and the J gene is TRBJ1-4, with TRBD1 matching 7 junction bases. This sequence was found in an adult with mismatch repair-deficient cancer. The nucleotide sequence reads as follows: TGTGCCAGCAGCTTACAGGGGACTAATGAAAAACTGTTTTTT. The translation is CASSLQGTNEKLFF. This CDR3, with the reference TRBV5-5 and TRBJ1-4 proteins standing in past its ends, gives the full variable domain DAGVTQSPTHLIKTRGQQVTLRCSPISGHKSVSWYQQVLGQGPQFIFQYYEKEERGRGNFPDRFSARQFPNYSSELNVNALLLGDSALYLCASSLQGTNEKLFFGSGTQLSVL.